The present T cell receptor (beta chain) was sequenced within a study of cytomegalovirus exposure and HLA in healthy donors. Clones were read by immunoSEQ multiplex PCR, and TCRdb kept only the in-frame ones, dropping some. The data show about 64,000 clones, around 89% seen once. The CDR3 is 14 residues long. Per germline, CDR1 LNHDA and CDR2 SQIVND (reference sequence). Between the trimmed V and J ends, which lost 7 bases and 2 bases, there was a span of 12 bases. The sample taken for sequencing was PBMCs. The V call is TRBV19, the J call TRBJ2-1; D might be TRBD1 (6 bases). This sequence originates from a woman between 18 and 30 years old in good health and CMV-seronegative. CDR3 bases: TGTGCCAGTACATATGAGGGGGCCTACAATGAGCAGTTCTTC. Residues: CASTYEGAYNEQFF.